These 30 T cell receptor beta chains originate from one sample sequenced in a study of blood T cell repertoires in COVID-19. The method was immunoSEQ multiplex PCR; TCRdb's version includes in-frame clones alone and lacks a portion of them. The sample contains roughly 170,000 clones, roughly 70% of which appear only once. The sequenced material came from peripheral blood. These receptors were taken from an elderly woman with acute or convalescent COVID-19.

The V call is TRBV4-1, the J call TRBJ2-1, with TRBD2 matching 10 bases. V lost 4 bases to trimming and J lost 7 bases; unmatched junction nucleotides: 7. This CDR3 has 15 amino acids. Germline V gene data show CDR1 as MGHRA and CDR2 as YSYEKL. The CDR3 sequence is CASSLTSGLRNEQFF. The CDR3 DNA follows: TGCGCCAGCAGCCTGACTAGCGGGCTGAGGAATGAGCAGTTCTTC.

The CDR3 reads CAWSVYRVSYEQYF. The CDR3 coding sequence is TGTGCCTGGAGTGTTTATCGGGTTTCCTACGAGCAGTACTTC. The chain is built from TRBV30 and TRBJ2-7; D gene uncertain. The CDR3 spans 14 residues. Trimming removed 0 bases at V and 1 base at J, with 10 bases between. Germline V gene data show CDR1 as GTSNPN and CDR2 as SVGIG (reference sequence).

This clone has only a few counts. V usage is TRBV7-2 and J usage is TRBJ2-3, with D possibly matching TRBD1 (5 bases). The ends were cut back, 5 bases at V and 9 bases at J, with 18 bases in the middle. This CDR3 spans 14 amino acids. Germline loops: CDR1 SGHTA, CDR2 FQGNSA. The CDR3 reads CASSLDRGQGTQYF. The DNA of the CDR3 is TGTGCCAGCAGCCTAGACAGAGGCCAGGGAACGCAGTATTTT.

This clone came up a few times. This chain uses TRBV5-1 with TRBJ2-2; weak D call: TRBD1 (6 bases). Trimming removed 4 bases from V and 6 bases from J, with 22 bases in between. The germline CDR1 and CDR2 sequences are SGHRS and YFSETQ. This CDR3 spans 17 amino acids. The CDR3 spells CASSPSRGDWGPGELFF. CDR3 sequence (DNA): TGCGCCAGCAGCCCCTCCAGGGGCGATTGGGGTCCCGGGGAGCTGTTTTTT.

Written as DNA, the CDR3 is TGTGCCAGCAGTGGCACGACACAGGGGGAACTGTTTTTT. Translation: CASSGTTQGELFF. The chain links TRBV2 to TRBJ1-4; TRBD1 agrees at 8 bases. This CDR3 region has 13 residues. After removal of 4 bases from V and 12 bases from J, the junction contained 7 bases not matched to a gene. Per the germline V gene, CDR1 is SNHLY and CDR2 is FYNNEI.

This chain uses TRBV4-3 with TRBJ1-1, with D perhaps TRBD1 (5 bases). The CDR3 contains 15 residues. CDR1 and CDR2 (germline): LGHNA, YSLEER. The V end was cut by 3 bases, the J end by 5 bases, with 16 bases between. DNA of the CDR3: TGCGCCAGCAGCCAGGCTTCCGCGGGGGTTACTGAAGCTTTCTTT. Translating gives CASSQASAGVTEAFF.

CDR3 in amino acids: CASSQDYARREETQYF. The CDR3 DNA sequence: TGTGCCAGCAGCCAGGACTACGCGAGGAGGGAAGAGACCCAGTACTTC. V and J are TRBV4-2 and TRBJ2-5; D may be TRBD2 (6 bases). From germline, CDR1 is LGHNA and CDR2 YNFKEQ. The CDR3 contains 16 residues. The V end was cut by 3 bases, the J end by 3 bases, with 17 bases between.

This clone was counted between two and nine times. The CDR3 sequence is CASSIAVAEGNEQFF. CDR3 bases: TGTGCCAGTAGTATAGCGGTAGCGGAGGGAAATGAGCAGTTCTTC. The chain joins TRBV19 to TRBJ2-1, with D tentatively TRBD2 (6 bases). Trimming took 1 base from V and 7 from J, leaving 14 bases between them. Germline CDR1 is LNHDA and CDR2 is SQIVND (reference sequence). The CDR3 runs 15 residues.

V is TRBV5-4 and J is TRBJ1-4; weak D call: TRBD1 (5 bases). The CDR3 covers 15 residues. Trimming stripped 3 bases from V and 3 bases from J, with 12 bases between. CDR1 and CDR2 from the germline V gene are SGHNT and YYREEE (reference sequence). Here the CDR3 reads CASSYGGEPNEKLFF. The CDR3 region has the DNA TGTGCCAGCAGCTACGGGGGTGAGCCTAATGAAAAACTGTTTTTT.

The V and J genes are TRBV6-6 and TRBJ1-2; 7 bases agree with TRBD1. Germline CDR1 reads MNHNY; CDR2 reads SVGAGI (reference sequence). CDR3 length equals 13 residues. The trim removed 6 bases at V and 5 bases at J, leaving 6 bases unmatched. The DNA of the CDR3 is TGTGCCAGCAGACAAGACAGGGAATATGGCTACACCTTC. It translates to CASRQDREYGYTF.

This chain joins TRBV29-1 and TRBJ1-2; no clear D gene. The CDR3 contains 13 residues. V lost 7 bases and J 4 bases, leaving 16 bases between the germline ends. Germline V gene sequence: CDR1 SQVTM, CDR2 ANQGSEA. Written as DNA, the CDR3 is TGCAGCGCCGGAGTGGGTGTCGGCTATGGCTACACCTTC. It translates to CSAGVGVGYGYTF.

CDR3 residues: CASSLGVGTDTQYF. The CDR3 nucleotides are TGTGCCAGCAGCTTAGGTGTCGGCACAGATACGCAGTATTTT. The chain carries TRBV7-7 and TRBJ2-3; no reliable D call. Germline loops: CDR1 SSHAT, CDR2 FNYEAQ (reference sequence). This CDR3 spans 14 amino acids. V lost 1 base to trimming and J lost 1 base, with 6 bases between them.

The chain uses TRBV6-2 or TRBV6-3 and TRBJ1-1; D is ambiguous. Trimming shortened V by 6 bases and J by 4 bases, and 21 bases separated the two germline ends. This CDR3 has 16 amino acids. Germline values: CDR1 MNHEY, CDR2 SVGEGT. The CDR3 DNA follows: TGTGCCAGCAGCCGGGCGGGGAAAGGTAGAGGCACTGAAGCTTTCTTT. Its translation is CASSRAGKGRGTEAFF.

The rearrangement joins TRBV5-6 to TRBJ2-7; TRBD2 agrees at 12 bases. Germline trimming cut 3 bases from V and 5 bases from J; bases unmatched to any gene: 6. This CDR3 is 15 amino acids long. The germline gives CDR1 SGHDT, CDR2 YYEEEE. The CDR3 protein is CASSSTSGRINEQYF. CDR3 nucleotides: TGTGCCAGCAGCTCGACTAGCGGGAGAATCAACGAGCAGTACTTC.

This chain connects TRBV28 to TRBJ1-6; possible D gene TRBD1, 6 bases. Germline V gives CDR1 MDHEN, CDR2 SYDVKM. There are 16 residues in the CDR3. Trimming removed 1 base from V and 5 bases from J, with 12 bases in between. CDR3 residues: CASSLSPGENNSPLHF. In DNA, the CDR3 is TGTGCCAGCAGTTTATCCCCAGGGGAGAATAATTCACCCCTCCACTTT.

The V gene is TRBV3-1 (or the pseudogene TRBV3-2), the J gene TRBJ1-4; D uncertain. CDR3 length: 14 residues. The germline V gene has CDR1 LGHDT and CDR2 YNNKEL (reference sequence). V dropped 4 bases and J dropped 3 bases, with 9 bases sitting between them. The CDR3 sequence: CASSRESPNEKLFF. CDR3 nucleotides: TGTGCCAGCAGCCGCGAGAGTCCTAATGAAAAACTGTTTTTT.

DNA for the CDR3: TGTGCCAGCAGTGAATTTCACTCGTGGCGGGGGCCCCAAGAGACCCAGTACTTC. Its translation is CASSEFHSWRGPQETQYF. The chain carries TRBV25-1 and TRBJ2-5, with D perhaps matching TRBD2 (7 bases). Germline V lookup: CDR1 MGHDK, CDR2 SYGVNS. With 1 base removed from V and 1 base from J, the gap between germline ends came to 19 bases. The CDR3 contains 18 residues.

V gene TRBV28 combines with J gene TRBJ1-2; 7 nucleotides agree with TRBD1. The CDR3 spans 14 residues. Per germline, CDR1 MDHEN and CDR2 SYDVKM. V shed 3 bases and J 4 bases; nucleotides not matched to a gene: 5. CDR3 sequence (DNA): TGTGCCAGCAGTTTCGAGACAGGGATCTATGGCTACACCTTC. It translates to CASSFETGIYGYTF.

This chain's CDR3 is CASSTSGVTETQYF. The CDR3 DNA reads TGTGCCAGCAGTACATCCGGGGTCACGGAGACCCAGTACTTC. V gene TRBV6-2 or TRBV6-3 combines with J gene TRBJ2-5; possibly TRBD2 for D (5 bases). Germline lookup yields CDR1 MNHEY and CDR2 SVGEGT. V was pared by 5 bases and J by 5 bases, with 15 bases between. The CDR3 covers 14 residues.

This sequence joins TRBV24-1 and TRBJ2-1, with 7 positions matching TRBD2. There are 15 residues in the CDR3. Germline V gene lookup returns CDR1 KGHDR and CDR2 SFDVKD. V lost 1 base, J lost 5 bases, and 4 bases stayed unmatched. The CDR3 spells CATSDFSGLNNEQFF. CDR3 DNA sequence: TGTGCCACCAGTGATTTCTCGGGACTAAACAATGAGCAGTTCTTC.

The chain has TRBV6-2 or TRBV6-3 and TRBJ2-2; weak D call: TRBD1 (7 bases). V gave up 4 bases and J gave up 0 bases, with 15 bases separating them. Per germline, CDR1 MNHEY and CDR2 SVGEGT. The CDR3 runs 17 residues. CDR3 residues: CASSLWRGHPNTGELFF. CDR3 nucleotide sequence: TGTGCCAGCAGTTTGTGGAGGGGGCACCCGAACACCGGGGAGCTGTTTTTT.

This clone was counted only a few times. The genes are TRBV7-9 and TRBJ2-1; D possibly corresponds to TRBD2 (5 bases). Germline loops: CDR1 SEHNR, CDR2 FQNEAQ (reference sequence). This CDR3 is 14 amino acids long. V was clipped by 1 base and J by 6 bases, with 10 bases between them. DNA of the CDR3: TGTGCCAGCAGCTTAGGGGAGTGGGTCAATGAGCAGTTCTTC. Translated: CASSLGEWVNEQFF.

The chain couples TRBV2 to TRBJ1-1; the D gene is possibly TRBD1 (6 bases). CDR3 length equals 14 residues. V was clipped by 5 bases and J by 2 bases, with 12 bases between them. The germline CDR1 and CDR2 sequences are SNHLY and FYNNEI. This chain's CDR3 is CASSLQGPNTEAFF. The CDR3 coding sequence is TGTGCCAGCAGTTTACAGGGTCCCAACACTGAAGCTTTCTTT.

This clone was seen only a few times. The chain carries TRBV19 and TRBJ2-2; no reliable D call. The V end was cut by 6 bases, the J end by 2 bases, with 10 bases between. The CDR3 consists of 14 residues. The germline V gene encodes CDR1 LNHDA and CDR2 SQIVND (reference sequence). CDR3 in amino acids: CASRLDTNTGELFF. The CDR3 coding sequence is TGTGCCAGTAGACTTGACACTAACACCGGGGAGCTGTTTTTT.

This clone has more than one count but fewer than ten. The chain employs TRBV5-1 and TRBJ2-7; the match to TRBD2 covers 7 bases. Germline V CDR1 and CDR2: SGHRS, YFSETQ. The CDR3 extends over 15 amino acids. Trimming removed 1 base from V and 1 base from J; junction bases left unmatched: 5. The CDR3 DNA follows: TGCGCCAGCAGCTTGATCACGGGAGGATCCTACGAGCAGTACTTC. Its translation is CASSLITGGSYEQYF.

The V and J genes are TRBV9 and TRBJ2-3; D unresolved. The CDR3 has 15 residues. The V and J ends lost 0 bases and 3 bases respectively, with 11 bases between them. Germline-derived CDR1 and CDR2 are SGDLS and YYNGEE. CDR3 DNA: TGTGCCAGCAGCGTAGGCCTAGGCATTACAGATACGCAGTATTTT. This sequence encodes CASSVGLGITDTQYF.

Regarding this clone: The same CDR3 arises from other DNA sequences in this sample as well. This sequence joins TRBV7-8 and TRBJ2-7, with D uncertain. Germline assignment: CDR1 SGHVS and CDR2 FQNEAQ. The CDR3 spans 11 residues. Trimming took off 5 bases at V and 3 bases at J, with 5 bases between the two ends. CDR3 coding DNA: TGTGCCAGCAGCCAACACTACGAGCAGTACTTC. It specifies CASSQHYEQYF.

This clone was seen a few times. This chain links TRBV5-1 with TRBJ2-7; 11 bases line up with TRBD2. There are 15 residues in the CDR3. Germline lookup yields CDR1 SGHRS and CDR2 YFSETQ. V was clipped by 3 bases and J by 2 bases; unmatched bases: 4. Here the CDR3 reads CASSSRLAGTYEQYF. DNA of the CDR3: TGCGCCAGCAGCTCAAGACTAGCGGGGACCTACGAGCAGTACTTC. Filled out from reference TRBV5-1 and TRBJ2-7, the complete variable domain reads KAGVTQTPRYLIKTRGQQVTLSCSPISGHRSVSWYQQTPGQGLQFLFEYFSETQRNKGNFPGRFSGRQFSNSRSEMNVSTLELGDSALYLCASSSRLAGTYEQYFGPGTRLTVT.

This clone was counted between two and nine times. The chain uses TRBV5-1 and TRBJ1-1; 9 positions match TRBD1. This CDR3 has 14 residues. J was trimmed by 5 bases and V by 4 bases; bases with no gene match: 6. Per germline, CDR1 SGHRS and CDR2 YFSETQ. CDR3 in DNA: TGCGCCAGCAGCCGGACAGGGGATGAGACTGAAGCTTTCTTT. Its translation is CASSRTGDETEAFF.

J is TRBJ2-6 and V is TRBV19; D gene ambiguous. The ends were cut back, 9 bases at V and 1 base at J, with 7 bases in the middle. The CDR3 loop spans 13 amino acids. The germline CDR1 and CDR2 sequences are LNHDA and SQIVND (reference sequence). CDR3 loop: CASTTSGANVLTF. The CDR3 DNA reads TGTGCCAGCACTACTTCTGGGGCCAACGTCCTGACTTTC.